These 5 T cell receptor beta chains came from one sample sequenced in a study of blood T cell repertoires in COVID-19. Assay used: immunoSEQ multiplex PCR; TCRdb lists only in-frame clones, some missing. Among about 59,000 clones, about 73% were seen once, and the ten largest hold around 14%. The sample was peripheral blood. Every receptor here comes from a woman in her seventies with acute or convalescent COVID-19.

The chain has TRBV5-1 and TRBJ2-1; 8 positions agree with TRBD2. Germline CDR1 and CDR2: SGHRS and YFSETQ. CDR3 length: 14 residues. With 2 bases clipped from V and 7 bases from J, the junction kept 5 bases outside the gene matches. Here the CDR3 DNA reads TGCGCCAGCAGCTTCGGACTAGCTCAGAATGAGCAGTTCTTC. Protein sequence: CASSFGLAQNEQFF.

The count of this clone is one. V and J are TRBV12-5 and TRBJ2-3, with TRBD2 matching over 8 bases. Losses at the gene ends were 7 bases for V and 2 bases for J; bases not matched to a gene: 11. CDR1 is LGHNT and CDR2 is FRNRAP in the germline V gene. This CDR3 has 16 amino acids. This CDR3 is CASATLTGGVTDTQYF. CDR3 sequence (DNA): TGTGCTAGTGCCACTCTAACGGGGGGGGTCACAGATACGCAGTATTTT.

This clone was counted only a few times. The CDR3 reads CASSLTGDSGNTIYF. The CDR3 DNA reads TGCGCCAGCAGCCTAACAGGGGACTCTGGAAACACCATATATTTT. The rearrangement joins TRBV4-1 to TRBJ1-3; 7 bases line up with TRBD1. The V segment lost 4 bases and the J segment 0 bases; nucleotides outside the gene matches: 3. Germline lookup yields CDR1 MGHRA and CDR2 YSYEKL. The CDR3 covers 15 residues.

The chain carries TRBV6-5 and TRBJ2-2; 9 nucleotides agree with TRBD2. The V segment lost 6 bases and the J segment 3 bases; nucleotides outside the gene matches: 5. The CDR3 is 15 residues long. The germline V gene encodes CDR1 MNHEY and CDR2 SVGAGI. The CDR3 DNA sequence: TGTGCCAGCAGGCGGGCGGGGGGGGACACCGGGGAGCTGTTTTTT. Its translation is CASRRAGGDTGELFF.

This clone was counted between two and nine times. This sequence joins TRBV5-1 and TRBJ2-1; D call uncertain. V dropped 3 bases and J dropped 5 bases, with 12 bases sitting between them. This CDR3 contains 14 residues. Germline V gene data show CDR1 as SGHRS and CDR2 as YFSETQ. The CDR3 nucleotides are TGCGCCAGCAGCTCGATTACAGCAAACAATGAGCAGTTCTTC. Protein sequence: CASSSITANNEQFF.